This TCR beta chain was identified in a study of blood T cell repertoires in COVID-19 (dated by TCRdb to between 2020 and 2021). With regard to the full study: Collaborator samples came from the United States, Italy and Spain and covered acute and convalescent phases of COVID-19. The prospective study material was composed of cDNA or gDNA derived from T cells, B-cell-depleted T cells, or PBMCs. Deeply sampled blood TCRbeta repertoires from subjects exposed to, actively infected with, or recovered from COVID-19 were included in the dataset. The repertoires were made available in a free public database intended to serve as a resource for research on the immune response to SARS-CoV-2. The samples were drawn from the first 160 participants of the ongoing ImmuneRACE study and from 1,254 subjects provided by 6 global collaborators. Nearly every sample came with metadata listing a de-identified subject ID, COVID-19 status, age in years and sex. HLA class I and class II types, where available, came from metadata supplied by the sample provider rather than from assay-based typing. The research as a whole found: The amount of clinical and demographic metadata varied by source and participant and was provided uncurated.

In its sample, this clone was seen once. The antigen it binds to is not known. The record has no base qualities; no much larger clone is one base away. TCRbeta CDR3 regions were amplified from genomic DNA using the immunoSEQ Assay, a bias-controlled multiplex PCR. The source study handled its data this way. The number of nucleated cells in each sample was estimated by amplification of reference gene primers within the assay. To quantify the absolute abundance of each unique TCRbeta CDR3 rearrangement, sequence reads were collapsed and filtered. For each sample, productive Simpson clonality was calculated as the square root of Simpson's diversity index over productive rearrangements. TCRdb provides this immuneACCESS table in a form limited to in-frame rearrangements. Some clones are lacking; in checked studies, under half of them reflect an unresolved V gene, and why the rest are absent is not known. D and trimming were read from the DNA, whereas the V and J calls and clone size are those reported in that table. The sample table contains about 97,000 clones; only one count was recorded for approximately 92% of them. Around 6% of the sample rests with the top ten.

The collaborating institutions used their own protocols to collect whole blood in K2EDTA tubes. For TCRbeta analysis, collaborators shipped samples as frozen whole blood, isolated PBMCs, or DNA extracted from either of those sample types. The source is a man aged 45-60 years with active COVID-19. Sequencing input: peripheral blood.

The DNA reads as follows: TGTGCCAGCAGCCCCGGACAGGGGGCGGACAATGAGCAGTTCTTC. It codes for CASSPGQGADNEQFF. The V gene is TRBV7-3 and the J gene is TRBJ2-1; 11 bases in between match TRBD1. The germline V gene encodes CDR1 SGHTA and CDR2 FQGTGA. Including cysteine and phenylalanine, the CDR3 has 15 amino acids. Only the CDR3 DNA is retained, 45 bases long and in frame from the first base. Trimming leaves V shorter by 5 bases and J shorter by 5 bases, with the junction holding 5 bases beyond the gene matches.